This passage covers 24 T cell receptor beta chains from one sample sequenced in a study of T cell responses to AZD1222 COVID-19 vaccine. Data came from immunoSEQ multiplex PCR; TCRdb stores just in-frame clones and leaves some out. The sample lists about 110,000 clones, around 83% seen once, with about 3.5% in the top ten. The sample was peripheral blood, taken on day 0 of AZD1222 vaccination. The receptors were gathered from an adult in good health.

V usage is TRBV7-6 and J usage is TRBJ2-3; D is unclear. Trimming pared 1 base from V and 4 bases from J, leaving 12 bases between. Germline CDR1 reads SGHVS; CDR2 reads FNYEAQ. The CDR3 is 15 amino acids. The CDR3 loop is CASSLGPFGADTQYF. Here the CDR3 DNA reads TGTGCCAGCAGCTTAGGACCCTTCGGCGCAGATACGCAGTATTTT.

The chain is built from TRBV7-6 and TRBJ2-2; D is unclear. Germline V gives CDR1 SGHVS, CDR2 FNYEAQ. The CDR3 runs to 19 residues. V was shortened by 1 base and J by 3 bases, with 21 bases between the two germline ends. The CDR3 sequence: CASSLDEEATTTYTGELFF. The CDR3, as DNA: TGTGCCAGCAGCTTAGATGAAGAGGCAACCACCACTTACACCGGGGAGCTGTTTTTT.

Comments on this clone: Other DNA variants within this sample encode the same CDR3. The chain carries TRBV5-1 and TRBJ2-5, with 8 bases fitting TRBD1. V gave up 0 bases and J gave up 4 bases; unmatched junction bases: 2. Germline V gives CDR1 SGHRS, CDR2 YFSETQ. The CDR3 runs 14 residues. The CDR3 nucleotides read TGCGCCAGCAGCTTGGCCGGACAGGGAGAGACCCAGTACTTC. Its protein product is CASSLAGQGETQYF.

The J gene is TRBJ2-1, the V gene TRBV9; D is unclear. This CDR3 comprises 14 residues. Trimming removed 4 bases at V and 0 bases at J, with 8 bases between. Germline V gives CDR1 SGDLS, CDR2 YYNGEE. The CDR3: CASSPVGSYNEQFF. The CDR3 bases are TGTGCCAGCAGCCCAGTCGGCTCCTACAATGAGCAGTTCTTC.

The chain links TRBV2 to TRBJ1-1; maybe TRBD1 (6 bases). The CDR3 runs to 14 residues. V was shortened by 6 bases and J by 5 bases, with 16 bases between the two germline ends. Germline lookup yields CDR1 SNHLY and CDR2 FYNNEI. CDR3 nucleotides: TGTGCCAGCAGGGAGTTATACAGGGTGACTGAAGCTTTCTTT. Translated: CASRELYRVTEAFF.

This clone was observed a handful of times. This chain connects TRBV5-1 to TRBJ1-2; D gene unclear. V lost 2 bases and J lost 7, with 12 bases in between. The V gene's germline CDR1 is SGHRS and CDR2 YFSETQ. The CDR3 length is 13 residues. The CDR3: CASSLPAKVGYTF. CDR3 nucleotides: TGCGCCAGCAGCTTACCAGCTAAGGTTGGCTACACCTTC.

V and J are TRBV5-1 and TRBJ1-1; no reliable D call. From germline, CDR1 is SGHRS and CDR2 YFSETQ. V lost 0 bases to trimming and J lost 2 bases, with 11 bases between them. CDR3 size: 15 residues. The CDR3 coding sequence is TGCGCCAGCAGCTTGGCAGCGGGTGGAAACACTGAAGCTTTCTTT. Translating gives CASSLAAGGNTEAFF.

In its sample, this clone was seen once. The CDR3 loop is CASSQGNTGELFF. In DNA form, the CDR3 reads TGTGCCAGCAGCCAGGGGAACACCGGGGAGCTGTTTTTT. J is TRBJ2-2 and V is TRBV6-6; tentative D call: TRBD1 (5 bases). CDR3 length: 13 amino acids. CDR1 MNHNY and CDR2 SVGAGI come from the germline V gene (reference sequence). V was pared by 6 bases and J by 1 base, with 6 bases between.

The J gene is TRBJ2-2, the V gene TRBV6-6; 8 nucleotides agree with TRBD1. The J segment lost 6 bases and the V segment lost 2 bases, leaving 8 bases of the junction unmatched. CDR3 length: 16 residues. CDR1 is MNHNY, CDR2 SVGAGI, per germline (reference sequence). The CDR3 nucleotides read TGTGCCAGCAGTTACCCCCAGGGGGCAATTGCCGGGGAGCTGTTTTTT. This gives the protein CASSYPQGAIAGELFF.

V gene TRBV18 combines with J gene TRBJ1-4; D call uncertain. Germline CDR1 and CDR2: KGHSH and LQKENI. Trimming cost V 0 bases and J 8 bases, with 7 bases left between them. The CDR3 spans 13 residues. The CDR3: CASSPPSEEKLFF. The CDR3 DNA sequence: TGTGCCAGCTCACCACCGAGTGAGGAAAAACTGTTTTTT.

The chain employs TRBV19 and TRBJ1-5, with 9 nucleotides matching TRBD1. The germline V gene has CDR1 LNHDA and CDR2 SQIVND (reference sequence). V lost 5 bases and J lost 6; bases outside the gene matches: 11. CDR3 size: 16 residues. The CDR3 nucleotides read TGTGCCAGTAGTCGATTCGGGACAGGGAACGGTCAGCCCCAGCATTTT. This sequence encodes CASSRFGTGNGQPQHF.

The V call is TRBV5-3, the J call TRBJ1-1; 7 nucleotides line up with TRBD1. TRBV5-3 qualifies as an ORF whose function is uncertain. J gave up 3 bases and V 4 bases, and 18 bases lay outside the gene matches. This CDR3 region has 18 residues. CDR3: CARSRRQGMGMKDTEAFF. As DNA, the CDR3 is TGTGCCAGAAGCCGCAGACAGGGAATGGGTATGAAAGACACTGAAGCTTTCTTT.

The chain combines TRBV19 with TRBJ2-1; a possible D gene is TRBD1 (5 bases). Germline V lookup: CDR1 LNHDA, CDR2 SQIVND (reference sequence). CDR3 length equals 13 residues. V lost 4 bases and J lost 5, with 9 bases in between. The DNA of the CDR3 is TGTGCCAGTAGTAAGGGGATGGACAATGAGCAGTTCTTC. Its translation is CASSKGMDNEQFF.

By share, this clone ranks as medium-sized (0.01 to 0.1%). This sequence joins TRBV11-2 and TRBJ1-1; TRBD1 aligns across 11 bases. The CDR3 is 17 amino acids. Germline trimming cut 1 base from V and 4 bases from J; bases unmatched to any gene: 8. The V gene's germline CDR1 is SGHAT and CDR2 FQNNGV. The chain's CDR3 is CASSLVGGGTGGTEAFF. The CDR3 bases are TGTGCCAGCAGCTTAGTAGGTGGGGGGACAGGGGGCACTGAAGCTTTCTTT.

V usage is TRBV5-6 and J usage is TRBJ1-4; 10 bases are a match to TRBD1. Trimming removed 3 bases from V and 7 bases from J; junction bases left unmatched: 6. This CDR3 spans 15 amino acids. Germline V CDR1 and CDR2: SGHDT, YYEEEE. CDR3 nucleotides: TGTGCCAGCAGCTCGCGGGGGACAGGGGCTGAAAAACTGTTTTTT. This sequence encodes CASSSRGTGAEKLFF.

This rearrangement joins TRBV19 to TRBJ1-2; D is unclear. The CDR3 loop spans 13 amino acids. The germline V and J ends were trimmed by 5 bases and 4 bases, with 11 bases remaining between them. The germline CDR1 and CDR2 sequences are LNHDA and SQIVND (reference sequence). DNA for the CDR3: TGTGCCAGTAGTCAGGACCGGCTCTATGGCTACACCTTC. Its translation is CASSQDRLYGYTF.

The chain recombines TRBV27 with TRBJ1-1; D is unresolved. Germline V gene data show CDR1 as MNHEY and CDR2 as SMNVEV (reference sequence). Trimming stripped 6 bases from V and 8 bases from J, with 13 bases between. This CDR3 is built from 12 residues. The CDR3 sequence: CASSPVLGEAFF. In nucleotides, the CDR3 is TGTGCCAGCAGCCCCGTACTGGGGGAAGCTTTCTTT.

V and J are TRBV6-5 and TRBJ1-2; no clear D. CDR3 length: 14 residues. V was clipped by 5 bases and J by 4 bases, with 14 bases between them. Germline CDR1 MNHEY, CDR2 SVGAGI. CDR3 region: CASSLTLGSYGYTF. The CDR3 bases are TGTGCCAGCAGTCTAACACTAGGGAGCTATGGCTACACCTTC.

This clone was found a few times. V and J are TRBV6-1 and TRBJ1-1, with 7 bases lining up with TRBD1. The CDR3 covers 13 residues. The trim removed 6 bases at V and 5 bases at J, leaving 6 bases unmatched. Germline V gene lookup returns CDR1 MNHNS and CDR2 SASEGT. The CDR3 coding sequence is TGTGCCAGCAGGAGAACAGGGGATACTGAAGCTTTCTTT. Protein: CASRRTGDTEAFF.

This chain connects TRBV13 to TRBJ2-7; 7 bases align to TRBD1. V gave up 4 bases and J gave up 3 bases; unmatched junction bases: 21. Germline CDR1 and CDR2: PRHDT and FYEKMQ (reference sequence). The CDR3 has 19 residues. The CDR3 DNA reads as TGTGCCAGCAGCTCGGACAGGTCCTTCTCGTCCATAAAAGACTACGAGCAGTACTTC. Encoded protein: CASSSDRSFSSIKDYEQYF. Full variable domain (outside the CDR3, taken from reference TRBV13 and TRBJ2-7): AAGVIQSPRHLIKEKRETATLKCYPIPRHDTVYWYQQGPGQDPQFLISFYEKMQSDKGSIPDRFSAQQFSDYHSELNMSSLELGDSALYFCASSSDRSFSSIKDYEQYFGPGTRLTVT.

On this clone: One end of the junction varies from germline; a read error may be responsible. The rearrangement joins TRBV28 to TRBJ1-5; the D gene is possibly TRBD1 (6 bases). This CDR3 region has 16 residues. Germline values: CDR1 MDHEN, CDR2 SYDVKM. The CDR3 sequence: CASSRGGPKTYQAQHF. The DNA for the CDR3 is TGTGCCAGCAGCCGAGGGGGGCCGAAAACCTATCAGGCCCAGCATTTT.

The gene calls are TRBV6-5 and TRBJ2-3, with D unresolved. Germline V gives CDR1 MNHEY, CDR2 SVGAGI. The CDR3 has 15 residues. The V gene lost 2 bases and the J gene lost 0 bases, with 9 bases spanning the gap. The CDR3 reads CASSYRFTSTDTQYF. The CDR3 bases are TGTGCCAGCAGTTACAGGTTTACTAGCACAGATACGCAGTATTTT.

The chain employs TRBV19 and TRBJ2-7; D may be TRBD1 or TRBD2 (5 bases each). The CDR3 runs 14 residues. Per the germline V gene, CDR1 is LNHDA and CDR2 is SQIVND (reference sequence). V lost 5 bases and J 6 bases, leaving 17 bases between the germline ends. The CDR3 loop reads CASSPGPRVFEQYF. In DNA, the CDR3 is TGTGCCAGTAGTCCGGGACCACGGGTTTTCGAGCAGTACTTC.

This clone was recorded once. Written as DNA, the CDR3 is TGTGCCAGCAGTCTCGACAGGGAATATTCGAACACCGGGGAGCTGTTTTTT. Amino acid sequence: CASSLDREYSNTGELFF. This chain uses TRBV5-8 with TRBJ2-2; 7 bases match TRBD1. Trimming cost V 5 bases and J 0 bases; bases outside gene matches: 10. This CDR3 spans 17 amino acids. Germline assignment: CDR1 SGHTS and CDR2 YDEGEE.